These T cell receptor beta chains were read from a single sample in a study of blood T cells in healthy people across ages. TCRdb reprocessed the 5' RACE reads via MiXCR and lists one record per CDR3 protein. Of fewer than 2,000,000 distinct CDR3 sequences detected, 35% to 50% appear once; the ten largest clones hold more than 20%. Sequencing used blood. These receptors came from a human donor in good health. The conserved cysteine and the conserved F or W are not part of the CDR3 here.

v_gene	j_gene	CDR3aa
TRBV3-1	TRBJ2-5	ASSRGTETQY
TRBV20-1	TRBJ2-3	SGVSTDTQY
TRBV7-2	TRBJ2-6	ASSLRKEANVLT
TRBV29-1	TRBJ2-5	SVDPGVRETQY
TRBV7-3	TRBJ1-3	ASSRLQGSGNTIY
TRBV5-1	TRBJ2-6	ASSLHEEGRAGANVLT
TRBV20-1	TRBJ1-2	SPRQGDYGYT
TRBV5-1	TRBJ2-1	ASSLSSPSYNEQF
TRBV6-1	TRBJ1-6	ASSDRGDSSYNSPLH
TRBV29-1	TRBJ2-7	SAAKGGNYEQY
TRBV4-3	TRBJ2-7	ASSQITGQNSYEQY
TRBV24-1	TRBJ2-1	ATSESGGNEQF
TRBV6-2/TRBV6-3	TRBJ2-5	ASSERPGALSGGAAKTQY
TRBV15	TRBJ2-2	ATSWRYTGELF
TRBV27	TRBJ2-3	ASSSYGTSGARGTDTQY
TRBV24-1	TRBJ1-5	ATSEPGQNQPQH
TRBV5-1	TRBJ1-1	ASSLDRESTEAF
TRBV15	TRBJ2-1	ATSRVPAGNEQF
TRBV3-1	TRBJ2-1	ASSPIRTSGGKNEQF
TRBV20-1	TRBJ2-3	SAPFESTDTQY
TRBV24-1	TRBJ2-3	ATSDSRSTDTQY
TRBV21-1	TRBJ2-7	ASSLLGTDTYEQY
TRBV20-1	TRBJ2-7	SARLAGRSYEQY
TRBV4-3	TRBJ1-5	ASSQDRREGPQH
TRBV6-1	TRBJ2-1	AATVGGDYYNEQF
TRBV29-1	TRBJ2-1	SVEERGVNNEQF
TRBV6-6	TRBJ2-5	ASSAGAEVETQY
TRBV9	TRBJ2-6	ASSPGTGSLSGANVLT
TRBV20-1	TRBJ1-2	SAFRDTSNYGYT
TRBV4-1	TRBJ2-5	ASSQDRLAGGQETQY
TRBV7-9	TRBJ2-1	ASILETPKFYNEQF
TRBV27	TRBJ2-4	ASSPRGTLAKNIQY
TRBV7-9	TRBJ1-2	ASSLQGAPGYT
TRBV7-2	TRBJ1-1	ASSLASGNTEAF
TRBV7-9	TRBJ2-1	ASSSKRGLYNEQF
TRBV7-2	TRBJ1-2	AGSLEVSYGYT
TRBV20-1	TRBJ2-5	SAKNRLGQETQY
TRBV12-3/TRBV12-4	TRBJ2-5	ASSSRGKETQY
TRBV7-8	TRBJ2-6	ASSLMRGTGPSSGANVLT
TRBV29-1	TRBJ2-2	SVLFRDRGNTGELF
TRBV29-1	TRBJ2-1	SARFGEQF
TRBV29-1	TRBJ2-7	SVEGSGENNEQY
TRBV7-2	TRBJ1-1	ASSSNRGLTEAF
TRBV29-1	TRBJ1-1	SVGQARYTEAF
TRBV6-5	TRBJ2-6	ASSYLDRALSGANVLT
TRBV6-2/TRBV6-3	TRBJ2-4	ASSRLSIQY
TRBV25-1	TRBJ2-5	ATGPRNQETQY
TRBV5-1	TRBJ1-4	ASSLEVGKLF
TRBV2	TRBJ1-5	ASSLRAGGSNQPQH
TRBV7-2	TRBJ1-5	ASSLQGSYGQPQH